These 21 T cell receptor beta chains were sequenced from one sample in a study of T-cell memory formation after mild COVID-19. MiXCR, run by TCRdb on the 5' RACE reads, gives a single entry per CDR3 protein. The profile shows around 310,000 distinct CDR3 sequences, 13% to 15% of them singletons. The sample was PBMCs or a T cell subset sorted from them (not recorded which). All receptors derive from a man between 18 and 35 years old who had mild COVID-19 (a few samples of this study predate the infection). Cell type and time point are not known.

In its sample, this clonotype was seen many times. The gene calls are TRBV20-1 and TRBJ2-2; D possibly corresponds to TRBD2 (7 bases). The CDR3 runs to 17 residues. CDR1 is DFQATT, CDR2 SNEGSKA, per germline (reference sequence). The V end was cut by 0 bases, the J end by 3 bases, with 17 bases between. Here the CDR3 reads CSARDPGAGAHTGELFF. DNA for the CDR3: TGCAGTGCTAGAGACCCAGGGGCGGGGGCCCACACCGGGGAGCTGTTTTTT.

J is TRBJ2-7 and V is TRBV12-3 or TRBV12-4; D ambiguous. The length of the CDR3 is 13 residues. The V and J ends lost 1 base and 3 bases respectively, with 7 bases between them. The CDR3: CASSLVGFYEQYF. CDR3 bases: TGTGCCAGCAGTTTAGTAGGGTTCTACGAGCAGTACTTC.

This rearrangement joins TRBV29-1 to TRBJ2-2; tentatively, D is TRBD1 or TRBD2 (5 bases each). In germline, CDR1 is SQVTM, CDR2 ANQGSEA. V lost 8 bases to trimming and J lost 2 bases, with 24 bases between them. The CDR3 has 17 residues. CDR3 bases: TGCAGCTCGAAGCCGGGACCCTTTTCCAACAACACCGGGGAGCTGTTTTTT. Translating gives CSSKPGPFSNNTGELFF.

This clonotype turned up a few times. The chain has TRBV5-1 and TRBJ2-7; tentatively, D is TRBD2 (5 bases). Germline lookup yields CDR1 SGHRS and CDR2 YFSETQ. Trimming stripped 4 bases from V and 2 bases from J, with 16 bases between. This CDR3 has 15 residues. In DNA, the CDR3 is TGCGCCAGCAGCAGCGACGGAGGATCCCCCTACGAGCAGTACGTC. It translates to CASSSDGGSPYEQYV.

This clonotype turned up a few times. The chain recombines TRBV7-2 with TRBJ2-5; TRBD2 agrees at 10 bases. J gave up 2 bases and V 5 bases, and 5 bases lay outside the gene matches. The germline V gene encodes CDR1 SGHTA and CDR2 FQGNSA. The CDR3 consists of 15 residues. The CDR3 protein is CASSLLAGEQETQYF. The CDR3 DNA is TGTGCCAGCAGCCTCCTAGCGGGGGAGCAAGAGACCCAGTACTTC.

At least ten counts were recorded for this clonotype. CDR3 in amino acids: CASSMNEQYF. The CDR3 nucleotides are TGTGCCAGCAGCATGAACGAGCAGTACTTC. This rearrangement joins TRBV7-9 to TRBJ2-7; no reliable D call. Trimming took 5 bases from V and 5 from J, leaving 4 bases between them. Germline V gives CDR1 SEHNR, CDR2 FQNEAQ (reference sequence). The CDR3 contains 10 residues.

This CDR3 is CASSSLSTTEAFF. CDR3 in DNA: TGTGCCAGCAGTTCTTTATCCACCACTGAAGCTTTCTTT. The chain combines TRBV6-1 with TRBJ1-1; no firm D call. V was cut by 5 bases and J by 4 bases, with 11 bases left in between. The CDR3 totals 13 residues. Germline CDR1 MNHNS, CDR2 SASEGT.

A few counts support this clonotype. The chain is built from TRBV18 and TRBJ2-3, with 7 bases fitting TRBD1. The CDR3 extends over 17 amino acids. From germline, CDR1 is KGHSH and CDR2 LQKENI. V shed 0 bases, J shed 2 bases, and the junction held 8 bases outside the gene matches. CDR3 nucleotide sequence: TGTGCCAGCTCACCACCGTCGACAGGGATTATCACAGATACGCAGTATTTT. Its protein is CASSPPSTGIITDTQYF.

This clonotype was recorded a few times. This chain links TRBV6-5 with TRBJ1-2; D not certain. Trimming removed 0 bases from V and 4 bases from J, with 6 bases in between. The CDR3 is made up of 13 amino acids. Germline CDR1 reads MNHEY; CDR2 reads SVGAGI. DNA of the CDR3: TGTGCCAGCAGTTACTCGGAAGGCTATGGCTACACCTTC. Its translation is CASSYSEGYGYTF.

This clonotype was found a few times. This chain connects TRBV20-1 to TRBJ2-1; TRBD2 matches 11 bases. Germline V gene lookup returns CDR1 DFQATT and CDR2 SNEGSKA (reference sequence). J lost 7 bases, V lost 1 base, and 9 bases had no gene match. The CDR3 extends over 16 amino acids. CDR3 coding DNA: TGCAGTGCTAGAGGTGGTCTAGCGGGGGGCCAAAATGAGCAGTTCTTC. Amino acid sequence: CSARGGLAGGQNEQFF.

V gene TRBV4-1 combines with J gene TRBJ2-1; 7 nucleotides agree with TRBD2. V was pared by 0 bases and J by 9 bases, with 5 bases of the junction left unmatched. The CDR3 covers 14 residues. Germline V gene data show CDR1 as MGHRA and CDR2 as YSYEKL. The CDR3 sequence is CASSQDWASGEQFF. CDR3 coding DNA: TGCGCCAGCAGCCAAGATTGGGCTAGCGGTGAGCAGTTCTTC.

This CDR3 reads CASSLLGHSYEQYV. The CDR3 DNA reads TGTGCCAGCAGCTTATTAGGTCATTCCTACGAGCAGTACGTC. This chain joins TRBV7-2 and TRBJ2-7; D ambiguous. Germline CDR1 and CDR2: SGHTA and FQGNSA. The CDR3 has 14 residues. V was trimmed by 2 bases and J by 1 base, leaving 9 bases between them.

This chain joins TRBV6-5 and TRBJ1-5; 7 bases match TRBD1. With V trimmed by 6 bases and J by 1 base, 6 bases remained unmatched. This CDR3 contains 15 residues. The germline V gene has CDR1 MNHEY and CDR2 SVGAGI. This chain's CDR3 is CASRPTGLSNQPQHF. The CDR3, as DNA: TGTGCCAGCAGACCGACAGGGTTAAGCAATCAGCCCCAGCATTTT.

This clonotype was seen a few times. The genes are TRBV7-6 and TRBJ2-5, with D possibly TRBD2 on 5 matching bases. The CDR3 has 15 amino acids. In germline, CDR1 is SGHVS, CDR2 FNYEAQ. V was pared by 5 bases and J by 5 bases, with 18 bases between. CDR3 region: CASSPPWAGGETQYF. CDR3 nucleotides: TGTGCCAGCAGCCCCCCTTGGGCGGGCGGGGAGACCCAGTACTTC.

This clonotype was found a few times. V usage is TRBV7-6 and J usage is TRBJ1-1; D is uncertain. The CDR3 covers 14 residues. V was clipped by 2 bases and J by 2 bases, with 9 bases between them. Germline loops: CDR1 SGHVS, CDR2 FNYEAQ. CDR3: CASSLRTANTEAFF. The CDR3 DNA reads as TGTGCCAGCAGCTTACGGACGGCCAACACTGAAGCTTTCTTT.

This clonotype was observed a few times. The CDR3 DNA reads as TGTGCCAGCTCACCGGGGAGTGGAGGAGCGAATGGCTACACCTTC. Translation: CASSPGSGGANGYTF. V gene TRBV18 combines with J gene TRBJ1-2; no firm D call. V lost 3 bases, J lost 6 bases, and 17 bases lay in between. Per the germline V gene, CDR1 is KGHSH and CDR2 is LQKENI. This CDR3 spans 15 amino acids.

This clonotype has only one observation. This chain connects TRBV9 to TRBJ2-1, with 9 nucleotides matching TRBD1. The ends lost 3 bases at V and 8 bases at J; junction bases unmatched: 6. The CDR3 has 14 amino acids. CDR1 and CDR2 (germline): SGDLS, YYNGEE. CDR3 bases: TGTGCCAGCAGCGCGGACAGGGGATGGGATGAGCAGTTCTTC. It codes for CASSADRGWDEQFF.

This clonotype has just a few counts. The chain joins TRBV25-1 to TRBJ1-1; D is unresolved. V gave up 2 bases and J gave up 5 bases, with 12 bases separating them. The CDR3 covers 14 residues. Germline V gene lookup returns CDR1 MGHDK and CDR2 SYGVNS. CDR3 region: CASSEEVRETEAFF. The DNA for the CDR3 is TGTGCCAGCAGTGAAGAAGTGCGTGAGACTGAAGCTTTCTTT.

Only a few counts were recorded for this clonotype. This chain links TRBV7-2 with TRBJ2-1, with D perhaps TRBD2 (6 bases). The CDR3 consists of 13 residues. Trimming stripped 4 bases from V and 9 bases from J, with 13 bases between. CDR1 is SGHTA, CDR2 FQGNSA, per germline. CDR3 DNA sequence: TGTGCCAGCAGCTATACTAGCTCAGGTGAGCAGTTCTTC. It encodes CASSYTSSGEQFF.

This rearrangement joins TRBV20-1 to TRBJ2-7; perhaps TRBD2 as D (6 bases). This CDR3 has 17 amino acids. Trimming shortened V by 0 bases and J by 2 bases, and 20 bases separated the two germline ends. Germline lookup yields CDR1 DFQATT and CDR2 SNEGSKA (reference sequence). The CDR3, as DNA: TGCAGTGCTAGAGATCCCCTTGTGGGCGGGGCCCCCTACGAGCAGTACGTC. Translation gives CSARDPLVGGAPYEQYV.

This clonotype came up a few times. The chain combines TRBV6-1 with TRBJ2-4; possibly TRBD2 for D (5 bases). The V end lost 5 bases, the J end lost 8 bases, and 13 bases lay between the germline ends. CDR3 length equals 13 residues. CDR1 is MNHNS, CDR2 SASEGT, per germline. The CDR3 DNA reads as TGTGCCAGCAGTCGCCAACCCGGGGACATTCAGTACTTC. This translates into CASSRQPGDIQYF.